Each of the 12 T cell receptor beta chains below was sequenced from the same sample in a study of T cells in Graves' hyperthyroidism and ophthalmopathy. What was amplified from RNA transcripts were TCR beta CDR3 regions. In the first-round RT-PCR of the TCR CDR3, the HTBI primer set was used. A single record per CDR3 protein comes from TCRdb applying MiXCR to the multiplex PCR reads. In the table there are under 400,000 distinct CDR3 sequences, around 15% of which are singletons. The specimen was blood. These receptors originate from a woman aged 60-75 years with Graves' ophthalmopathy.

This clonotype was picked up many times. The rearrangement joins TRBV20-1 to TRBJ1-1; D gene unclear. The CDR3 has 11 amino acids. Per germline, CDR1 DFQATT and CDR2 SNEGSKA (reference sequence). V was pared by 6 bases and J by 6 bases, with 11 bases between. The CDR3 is CSAIPDAEAFF. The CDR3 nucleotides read TGCAGTGCAATACCGGACGCTGAAGCTTTCTTT.

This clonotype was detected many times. CDR3 nucleotides: TGTGCCAGCAGCCTCAGGACTAGCGGGAACACTGAGCAGTTCTTC. Its protein product is CASSLRTSGNTEQFF. The chain joins TRBV11-2 to TRBJ2-1; TRBD2 matches at 12 bases. The CDR3 is 15 amino acids. CDR1 is SGHAT and CDR2 is FQNNGV in the germline V gene. The trim removed 5 bases at V and 9 bases at J, leaving 8 bases unmatched.

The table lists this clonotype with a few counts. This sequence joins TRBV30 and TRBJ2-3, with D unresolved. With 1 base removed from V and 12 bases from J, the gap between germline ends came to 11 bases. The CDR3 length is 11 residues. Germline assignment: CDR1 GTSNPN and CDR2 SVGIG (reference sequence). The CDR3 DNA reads TGTGCCTGGAGTGATGGGTTTCTTCAGTATTTT. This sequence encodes CAWSDGFLQYF.

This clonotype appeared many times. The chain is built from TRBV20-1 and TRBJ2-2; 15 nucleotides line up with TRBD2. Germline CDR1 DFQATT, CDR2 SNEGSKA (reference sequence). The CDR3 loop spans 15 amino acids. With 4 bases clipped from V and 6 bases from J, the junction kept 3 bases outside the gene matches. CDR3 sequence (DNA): TGCAGTGCTACAAGGACTAGCGGGAGGGCCGGGGAGCTGTTTTTT. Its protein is CSATRTSGRAGELFF.

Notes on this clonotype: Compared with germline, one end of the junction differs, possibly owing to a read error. The CDR3 reads CASCYSGATNEKLFF. The CDR3 nucleotides read TGTGCCAGCTGTTACTCGGGAGCAACTAATGAAAAACTGTTTTTT. V gene TRBV6-6 combines with J gene TRBJ1-4; D gene unclear. This CDR3 contains 15 residues. The germline V gene has CDR1 MNHNY and CDR2 SVGAGI (reference sequence).

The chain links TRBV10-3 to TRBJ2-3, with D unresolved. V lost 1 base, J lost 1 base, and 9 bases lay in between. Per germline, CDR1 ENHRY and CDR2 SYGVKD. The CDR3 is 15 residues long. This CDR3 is CAISEYVGGTDTQYF. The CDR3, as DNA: TGTGCCATCAGTGAGTATGTCGGAGGCACAGATACGCAGTATTTT.

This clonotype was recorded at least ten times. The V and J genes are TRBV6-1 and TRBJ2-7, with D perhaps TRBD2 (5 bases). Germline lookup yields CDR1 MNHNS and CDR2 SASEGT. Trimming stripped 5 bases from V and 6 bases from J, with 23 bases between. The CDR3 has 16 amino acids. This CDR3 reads CASSPSLTRVEAEQYF. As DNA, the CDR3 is TGTGCCAGCAGTCCATCCCTCACCCGGGTGGAGGCCGAGCAGTACTTC.

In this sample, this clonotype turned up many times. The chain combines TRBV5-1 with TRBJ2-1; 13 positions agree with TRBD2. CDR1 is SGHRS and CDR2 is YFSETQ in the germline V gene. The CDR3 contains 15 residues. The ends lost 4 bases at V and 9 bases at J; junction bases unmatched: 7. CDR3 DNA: TGCGCCAGCAGCCCTAAACTAGCGGGAGGGACTGAGCAGTTCTTC. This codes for CASSPKLAGGTEQFF.

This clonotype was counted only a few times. Written as DNA, the CDR3 is TGTGCCAGCAGTTATTTAGGGGTAAGCTCCTACAATGAGCAGTTCTTC. Its protein product is CASSYLGVSSYNEQFF. The chain combines TRBV6-9 with TRBJ2-1; D perhaps matches TRBD1 (5 bases). V lost 1 base and J lost 0, with 10 bases in between. The CDR3 is made up of 16 amino acids. Germline CDR1 and CDR2: MNHGY and SVAAGI.

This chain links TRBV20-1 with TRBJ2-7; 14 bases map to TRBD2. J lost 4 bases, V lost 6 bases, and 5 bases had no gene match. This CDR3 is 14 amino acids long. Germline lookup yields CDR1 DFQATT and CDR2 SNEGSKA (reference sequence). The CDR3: CSAKTSGRGYEQYF. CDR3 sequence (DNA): TGCAGTGCGAAGACTAGCGGGAGGGGGTACGAGCAGTACTTC.

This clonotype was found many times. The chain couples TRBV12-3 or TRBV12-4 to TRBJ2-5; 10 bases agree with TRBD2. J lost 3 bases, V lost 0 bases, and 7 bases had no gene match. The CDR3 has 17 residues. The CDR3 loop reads CASSLAPHTSGKETQYF. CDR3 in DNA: TGTGCCAGCAGTTTAGCCCCACATACTAGCGGGAAAGAGACCCAGTACTTC.

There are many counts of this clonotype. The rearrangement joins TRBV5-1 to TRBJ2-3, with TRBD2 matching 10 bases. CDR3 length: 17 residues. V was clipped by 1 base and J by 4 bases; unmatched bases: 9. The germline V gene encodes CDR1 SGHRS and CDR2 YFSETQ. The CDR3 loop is CASSLWASGSGADTQYF. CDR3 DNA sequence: TGCGCCAGCAGCTTGTGGGCTAGCGGGAGTGGTGCAGATACGCAGTATTTT.